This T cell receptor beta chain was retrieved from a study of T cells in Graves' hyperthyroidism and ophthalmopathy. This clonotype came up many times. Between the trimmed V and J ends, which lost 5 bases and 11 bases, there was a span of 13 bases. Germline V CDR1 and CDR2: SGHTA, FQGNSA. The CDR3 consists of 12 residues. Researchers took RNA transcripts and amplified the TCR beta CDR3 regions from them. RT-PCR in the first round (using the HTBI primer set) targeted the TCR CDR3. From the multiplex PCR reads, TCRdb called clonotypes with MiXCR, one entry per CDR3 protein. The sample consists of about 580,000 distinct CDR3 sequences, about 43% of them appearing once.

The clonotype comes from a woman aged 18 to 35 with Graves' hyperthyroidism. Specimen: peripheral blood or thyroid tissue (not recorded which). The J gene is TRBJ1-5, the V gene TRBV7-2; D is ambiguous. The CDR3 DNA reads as TGTGCCAGCAGCCAGCCGTCCGGGTCCCAGCATTTT. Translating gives CASSQPSGSQHF.